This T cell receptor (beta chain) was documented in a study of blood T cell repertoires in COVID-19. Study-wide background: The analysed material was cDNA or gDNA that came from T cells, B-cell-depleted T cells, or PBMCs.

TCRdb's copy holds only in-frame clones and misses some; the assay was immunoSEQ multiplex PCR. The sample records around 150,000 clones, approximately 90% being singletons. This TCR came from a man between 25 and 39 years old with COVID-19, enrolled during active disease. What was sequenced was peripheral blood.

CDR3 protein: CASSIGGQGGNEQFF. The CDR3 coding sequence is TGTGCCAGTAGTATAGGGGGACAGGGGGGAAATGAGCAGTTCTTC. V usage is TRBV19 and J usage is TRBJ2-1; 11 nucleotides agree with TRBD1. Germline CDR1 and CDR2: LNHDA and SQIVND (reference sequence). The CDR3 has 15 residues. V was clipped by 1 base and J by 7 bases; unmatched bases: 3.